Included here is one T cell receptor beta chain sequence, with context. Its antigen is not known. The data originate from a study of STAT3 mutations in large granular lymphocyte leukemia. Study-wide results and limits: At least one immunodominant TCR beta clonotype appeared in every T-cell large granular lymphocyte leukemia patient. Sampling intervals varied between patients and samples. Clonal expansion was inferred from samples taken at other timepoints.

About 40,000 productive templates were obtained per sample on average. Assay used: immunoSEQ multiplex PCR; TCRdb lists only in-frame clones, some missing. Of about 9,100 clones detected, 92% appear once; the ten largest clones hold roughly 67%. This CDR3 contains 13 residues. Trimming removed 8 bases from V and 3 bases from J, with 14 bases in between. Germline assignment: CDR1 MNHNY and CDR2 SVGAGI (reference sequence). Sequenced sample: peripheral blood mononuclear cells. The source of this sequence is a man aged 55 to 70 with T-cell large granular lymphocyte leukemia. Some clones in this sample may be carry-over from other donors' samples. V usage is TRBV6-6 and J usage is TRBJ2-7; D is perhaps TRBD1 (5 bases). CDR3 bases: TGTGCCAGCGCATTGGGCAGGGACTACGAGCAGTACTTC. It translates to CASALGRDYEQYF.